The entry below describes one T cell receptor beta chain. The antigen remains undetermined. The data derive from a study of post-analysis software for immune sequencing data. Study-wide findings and caveats: Compared with controls, patients had more of 4 to 6 TRBV segments, including TRBV5-6, TRBV5-1 and TRBV20-1.

The TCR beta cDNA libraries contained unique molecular identifiers. With roughly 0.9 to 10 million T cells as the source, a few hundred thousand cDNA molecules resulted. Using its own MiXCR run on the PCR reads, TCRdb lists one record per CDR3 protein. This table holds some 370,000 distinct CDR3 sequences, approximately 38% found once. Trimming pared 0 bases from V and 3 bases from J, leaving 16 bases between. This CDR3 is 16 amino acids long. Germline lookup yields CDR1 SGHRS and CDR2 YFSETQ. The rearrangement joins TRBV5-1 to TRBJ2-7; D is possibly TRBD2 (5 bases). Sequencing was done on a sample of blood. This TCR was recovered from a girl aged 5-17 years with multiple sclerosis. The CDR3 here is CASSLEGGHGLYEQYF. The DNA for the CDR3 is TGCGCCAGCAGCTTGGAAGGTGGGCACGGACTCTACGAGCAGTACTTC.